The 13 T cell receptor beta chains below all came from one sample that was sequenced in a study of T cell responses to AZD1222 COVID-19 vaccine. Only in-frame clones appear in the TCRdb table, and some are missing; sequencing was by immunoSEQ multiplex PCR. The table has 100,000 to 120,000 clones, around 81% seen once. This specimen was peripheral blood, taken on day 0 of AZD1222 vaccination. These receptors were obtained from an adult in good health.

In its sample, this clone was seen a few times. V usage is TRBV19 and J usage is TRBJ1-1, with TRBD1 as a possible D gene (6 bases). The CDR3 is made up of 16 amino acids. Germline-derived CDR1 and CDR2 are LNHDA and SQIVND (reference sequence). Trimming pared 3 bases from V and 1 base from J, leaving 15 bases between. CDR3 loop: CASSIPRQAQNTEAFF. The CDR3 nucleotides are TGTGCCAGTAGTATCCCAAGACAGGCCCAGAACACTGAAGCTTTCTTT.

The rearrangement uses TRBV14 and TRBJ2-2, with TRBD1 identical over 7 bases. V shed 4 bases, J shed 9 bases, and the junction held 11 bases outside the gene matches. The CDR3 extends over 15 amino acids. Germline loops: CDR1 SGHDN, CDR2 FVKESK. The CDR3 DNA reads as TGTGCCAGCAGCCGCAAGGAAGGGGGCTGGAGGGAGCTGTTTTTT. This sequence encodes CASSRKEGGWRELFF.

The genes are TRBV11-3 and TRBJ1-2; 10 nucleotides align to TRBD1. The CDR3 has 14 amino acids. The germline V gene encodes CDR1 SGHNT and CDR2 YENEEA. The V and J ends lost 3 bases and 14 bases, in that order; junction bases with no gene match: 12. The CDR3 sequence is CASSFSGTGDIGTF. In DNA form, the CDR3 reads TGTGCCAGCAGCTTCTCTGGGACAGGGGATATTGGGACCTTC. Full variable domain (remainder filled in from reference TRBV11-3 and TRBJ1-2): EAGVVQSPRYKIIEKKQPVAFWCNPISGHNTLYWYLQNLGQGPELLIRYENEEAVDDSQLPKDRFSAERLKGVDSTLKIQPAELGDSAVYLCASSFSGTGDIGTFGSGTRLTVV.

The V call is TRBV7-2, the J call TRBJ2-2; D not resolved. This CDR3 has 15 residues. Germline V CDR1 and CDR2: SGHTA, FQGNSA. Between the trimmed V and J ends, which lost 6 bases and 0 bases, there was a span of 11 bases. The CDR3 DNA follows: TGTGCCAGCAGACTCGCATTTACGAACACCGGGGAGCTGTTTTTT. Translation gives CASRLAFTNTGELFF.

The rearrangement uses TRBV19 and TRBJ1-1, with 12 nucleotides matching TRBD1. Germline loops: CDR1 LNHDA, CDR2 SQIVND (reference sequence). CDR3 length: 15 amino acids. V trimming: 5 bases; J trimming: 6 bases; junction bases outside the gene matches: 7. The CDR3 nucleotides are TGTGCCAGTAGTGAATGGGACAGGGGGCCTTCTGAAGCTTTCTTT. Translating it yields CASSEWDRGPSEAFF.

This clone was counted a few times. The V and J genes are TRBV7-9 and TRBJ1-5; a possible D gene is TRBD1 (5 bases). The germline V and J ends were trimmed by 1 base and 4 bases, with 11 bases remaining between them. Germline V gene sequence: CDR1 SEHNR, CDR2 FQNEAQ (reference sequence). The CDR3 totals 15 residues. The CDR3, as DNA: TGTGCCAGCAGCTTAGGGGACGGGAGAAATCAGCCCCAGCATTTT. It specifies CASSLGDGRNQPQHF.

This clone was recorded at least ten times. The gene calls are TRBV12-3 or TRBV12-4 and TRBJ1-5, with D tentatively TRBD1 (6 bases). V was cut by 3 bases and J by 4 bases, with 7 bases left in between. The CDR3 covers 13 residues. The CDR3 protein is CASSLDRNQPQHF. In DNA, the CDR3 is TGTGCCAGCAGTTTGGACAGAAATCAGCCCCAGCATTTT.

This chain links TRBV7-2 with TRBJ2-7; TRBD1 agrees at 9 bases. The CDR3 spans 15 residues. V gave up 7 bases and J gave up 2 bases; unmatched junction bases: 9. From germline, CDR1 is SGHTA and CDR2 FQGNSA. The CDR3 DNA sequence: TGTGCCAGCACCCCAGGCGGGACAGGGACCTACGAGCAGTACTTC. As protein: CASTPGGTGTYEQYF.

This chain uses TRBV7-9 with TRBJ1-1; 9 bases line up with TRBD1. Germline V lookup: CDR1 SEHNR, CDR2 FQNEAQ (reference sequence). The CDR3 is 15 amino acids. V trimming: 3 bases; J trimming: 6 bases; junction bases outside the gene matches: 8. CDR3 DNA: TGTGCCAGCAGCTTGGGACAGGGAGTTTCCCCTGAAGCTTTCTTT. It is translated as CASSLGQGVSPEAFF. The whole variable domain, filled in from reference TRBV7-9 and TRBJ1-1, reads DTGVSQNPRHKITKRGQNVTFRCDPISEHNRLYWYRQTLGQGPEFLTYFQNEAQLEKSRLLSDRFSAERPKGSFSTLEIQRTEQGDSAMYLCASSLGQGVSPEAFFGQGTRLTVV.

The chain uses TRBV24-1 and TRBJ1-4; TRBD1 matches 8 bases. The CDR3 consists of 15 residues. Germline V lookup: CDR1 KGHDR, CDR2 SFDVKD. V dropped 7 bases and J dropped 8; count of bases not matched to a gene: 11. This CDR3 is CATRGQVLVWEKLFF. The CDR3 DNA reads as TGTGCCACCAGGGGACAGGTGCTGGTCTGGGAAAAACTGTTTTTT.

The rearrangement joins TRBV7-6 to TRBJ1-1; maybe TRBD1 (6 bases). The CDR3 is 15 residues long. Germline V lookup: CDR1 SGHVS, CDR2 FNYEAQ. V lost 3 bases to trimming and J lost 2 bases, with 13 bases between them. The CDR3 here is CASSFGGQVNTEAFF. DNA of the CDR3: TGTGCCAGCAGCTTTGGGGGACAAGTTAACACTGAAGCTTTCTTT.

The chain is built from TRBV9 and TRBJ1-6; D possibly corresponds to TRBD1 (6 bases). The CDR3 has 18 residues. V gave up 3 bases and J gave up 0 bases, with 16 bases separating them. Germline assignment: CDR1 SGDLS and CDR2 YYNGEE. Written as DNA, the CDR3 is TGTGCCAGCAGCGCGCGACAGGCACTCAGCTCCTATAATTCACCCCTCCACTTT. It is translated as CASSARQALSSYNSPLHF.

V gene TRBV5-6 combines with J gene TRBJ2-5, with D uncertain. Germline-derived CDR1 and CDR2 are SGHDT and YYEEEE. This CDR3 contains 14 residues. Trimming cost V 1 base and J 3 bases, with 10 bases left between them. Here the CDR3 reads CASSLKGREETQYF. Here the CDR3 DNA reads TGTGCCAGCAGCTTGAAGGGAAGAGAAGAGACCCAGTACTTC.